This T cell receptor beta chain came from a study of molecular identifiers for immune sequencing clone quantification. Germline V gene lookup returns CDR1 LGHNA and CDR2 YSLEER. V dropped 0 bases and J dropped 3 bases, with 12 bases sitting between them. This CDR3 has 15 amino acids. TCRdb independently ran MiXCR on the PCR reads; one entry per CDR3 protein. There are 490,000 or so distinct CDR3 sequences in the sample; approximately 25% occur only once, and under 0.8% lies in the top ten. This clonotype was seen at least ten times. Source material: naive CD8+ T cells from blood, with Jurkat cell RNA spiked in. Subset denoted: FACS-sorted CD8+CD4-CCR7+CD45RA+ naive T cells. The sequence was obtained from a human donor in good health. Some libraries in this study had Jurkat cell RNA spiked in. The chain uses TRBV4-3 and TRBJ2-7; unclear D gene. The CDR3 is CASSQDMGTSYEQYF. The CDR3 DNA is TGCGCCAGCAGCCAAGATATGGGCACCAGCTACGAGCAGTACTTC.